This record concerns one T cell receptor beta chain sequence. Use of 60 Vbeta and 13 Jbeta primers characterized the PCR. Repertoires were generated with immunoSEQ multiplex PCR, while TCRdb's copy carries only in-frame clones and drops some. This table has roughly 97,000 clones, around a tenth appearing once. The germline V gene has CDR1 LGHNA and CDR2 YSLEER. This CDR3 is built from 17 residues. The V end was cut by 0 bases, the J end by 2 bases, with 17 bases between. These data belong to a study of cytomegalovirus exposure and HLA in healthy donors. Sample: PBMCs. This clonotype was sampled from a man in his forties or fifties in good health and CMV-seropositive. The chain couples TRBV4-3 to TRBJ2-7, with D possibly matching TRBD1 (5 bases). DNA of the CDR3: TGCGCCAGCAGCCAAGAAAGGGGTTCGCATAAACCCTACGAGCAGTACTTC. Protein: CASSQERGSHKPYEQYF.